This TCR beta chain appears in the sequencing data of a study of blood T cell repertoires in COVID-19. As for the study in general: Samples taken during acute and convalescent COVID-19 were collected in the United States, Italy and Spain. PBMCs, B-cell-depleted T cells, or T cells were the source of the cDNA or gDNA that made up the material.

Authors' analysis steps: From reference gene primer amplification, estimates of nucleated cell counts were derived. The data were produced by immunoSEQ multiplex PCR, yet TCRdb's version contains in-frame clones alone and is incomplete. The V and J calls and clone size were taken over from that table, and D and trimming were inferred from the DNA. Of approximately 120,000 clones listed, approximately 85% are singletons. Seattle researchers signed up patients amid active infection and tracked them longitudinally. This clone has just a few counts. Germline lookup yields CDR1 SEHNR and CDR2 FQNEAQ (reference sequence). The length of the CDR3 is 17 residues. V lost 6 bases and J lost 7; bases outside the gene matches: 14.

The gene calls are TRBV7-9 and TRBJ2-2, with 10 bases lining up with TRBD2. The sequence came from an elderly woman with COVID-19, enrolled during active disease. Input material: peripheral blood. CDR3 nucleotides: TGTGCCAGCAGAAACGATGTGGGACTAGCGAGCATCGGGGAGCTGTTTTTT. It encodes CASRNDVGLASIGELFF.